The 30 T cell receptor beta chains reported below all come from one sample, sequenced in a study of blood T cell repertoires in COVID-19. Libraries were prepared by immunoSEQ multiplex PCR; TCRdb keeps only in-frame clonotypes and omits some of them. Here the sample spans roughly 80,000 clones, 91% being singletons. Sequences were obtained from peripheral blood. The receptors stem from a woman aged 50 to 60 in a cohort sampled during active COVID-19.

V is TRBV6-5 and J is TRBJ2-7; 10 nucleotides agree with TRBD1. The CDR3 covers 15 residues. With 5 bases clipped from V and 1 base from J, the junction kept 5 bases outside the gene matches. Germline CDR1 reads MNHEY; CDR2 reads SVGAGI. CDR3 in amino acids: CASSRDRGQSYEQYF. CDR3 coding DNA: TGTGCCAGCAGTAGGGACAGGGGACAATCCTACGAGCAGTACTTC.

The count of this clone is one. The chain carries TRBV12-5 and TRBJ2-3, with TRBD2 identical over 9 bases. Germline V CDR1 and CDR2: LGHNT, FRNRAP. The junction had 15 bases not matched to a gene; V was cut back by 2 bases and J by 0 bases. The CDR3 has 20 residues. The CDR3, as DNA: TGTGCTAGTGGTTTGAGAGCGGGGGGCCTGAATCCCTCTAGCACAGATACGCAGTATTTT. Its protein product is CASGLRAGGLNPSSTDTQYF. The full variable domain, with the rest looked up from reference TRBV12-5 and TRBJ2-3, is DARVTQTPRHKVTEMGQEVTMRCQPILGHNTVFWYRQTMMQGLELLAYFRNRAPLDDSGMPKDRFSAEMPDATLATLKIQPSEPRDSAVYFCASGLRAGGLNPSSTDTQYFGPGTRLTVL.

The CDR3 nucleotides are TGTGCCAGCAGCTTAGGTCCCCCCAAGCGGGGGGGCCATGAGCAGTTCTTC. Translated, it gives CASSLGPPKRGGHEQFF. This chain uses TRBV7-2 with TRBJ2-1, with 10 bases that match TRBD2. Trimming removed 1 base from V and 8 bases from J; junction bases left unmatched: 11. CDR3 length: 17 amino acids. Per the germline V gene, CDR1 is SGHTA and CDR2 is FQGNSA.

V usage is TRBV20-1 and J usage is TRBJ2-2; no reliable D call. Deletions cut 3 bases from V and 5 bases from J, with 7 bases between. The CDR3 runs 12 residues. The germline CDR1 and CDR2 sequences are DFQATT and SNEGSKA (reference sequence). The CDR3 sequence: CSASSRTGELFF. The CDR3 DNA reads TGCAGTGCTAGTAGTAGAACCGGGGAGCTGTTTTTT.

The chain employs TRBV5-4 and TRBJ2-7, with 8 bases lining up with TRBD2. The V gene end was trimmed by 4 bases and the J gene end by 7 bases; junction bases not matched to a gene: 7. The CDR3 consists of 13 residues. Germline V gene data show CDR1 as SGHNT and CDR2 as YYREEE (reference sequence). CDR3 DNA: TGTGCCAGCAGCGAAGGGACTAGGAGTGAGCAGTACTTC. As protein: CASSEGTRSEQYF.

The gene calls are TRBV5-5 and TRBJ2-7, with a weak D call TRBD2 (5 bases). V lost 5 bases and J 3 bases, leaving 15 bases between the germline ends. The CDR3 consists of 14 residues. CDR1 is SGHKS, CDR2 YYEKEE, per germline (reference sequence). DNA for the CDR3: TGTGCCAGCAGTTCCCTTTACGCGGGCTACGAGCAGTACTTC. This sequence encodes CASSSLYAGYEQYF.

The chain links TRBV19 to TRBJ2-1; no clear D gene. The CDR3 covers 12 residues. Deletions cut 1 base from V and 10 bases from J, with 8 bases between. Per the germline V gene, CDR1 is LNHDA and CDR2 is SQIVND (reference sequence). The CDR3 DNA reads TGTGCCAGTAGTATAGGTCGCCTAGAGCAGTTCTTC. Translated, it gives CASSIGRLEQFF.

This chain links TRBV9 with TRBJ2-7; 7 bases agree with TRBD1. With 3 bases clipped from V and 0 bases from J, the junction kept 9 bases outside the gene matches. Germline assignment: CDR1 SGDLS and CDR2 YYNGEE. The CDR3 extends over 16 amino acids. CDR3 region: CASSAWDSESSYEQYF. The CDR3 nucleotides are TGTGCCAGCAGCGCCTGGGACAGCGAAAGCTCCTACGAGCAGTACTTC. Full variable domain (outside the CDR3, taken from reference TRBV9 and TRBJ2-7): DSGVTQTPKHLITATGQRVTLRCSPRSGDLSVYWYQQSLDQGLQFLIQYYNGEERAKGNILERFSAQQFPDLHSELNLSSLELGDSALYFCASSAWDSESSYEQYFGPGTRLTVT.

The chain carries TRBV4-1 and TRBJ1-2, with D possibly matching TRBD1 (6 bases). This CDR3 is built from 15 residues. V was pared by 8 bases and J by 4 bases, with 20 bases between. Germline V gene lookup returns CDR1 MGHRA and CDR2 YSYEKL. The CDR3, as DNA: TGCGCCAGCTCCCCCTTGGGGGGGGGCGGCTATGGCTACACCTTC. Its translation is CASSPLGGGGYGYTF.

V usage is TRBV11-2 and J usage is TRBJ1-4; TRBD1 matches 7 bases. V trimming: 5 bases; J trimming: 5 bases; junction bases outside the gene matches: 11. The germline V gene has CDR1 SGHAT and CDR2 FQNNGV. The CDR3 has 16 residues. CDR3 sequence (DNA): TGTGCCAGCAGCCCGGCCCCGACAGGGAAGAATGAAAAACTGTTTTTT. It codes for CASSPAPTGKNEKLFF.

This sequence joins TRBV24-1 and TRBJ2-3; 10 bases align to TRBD2. The junction had 4 bases not matched to a gene; V was cut back by 4 bases and J by 4 bases. The germline V gene has CDR1 KGHDR and CDR2 SFDVKD. The CDR3 covers 15 residues. The CDR3 is CATSDRSGGADTQYF. CDR3 sequence (DNA): TGTGCCACCAGTGACCGAAGCGGGGGGGCAGATACGCAGTATTTT.

The J gene is TRBJ1-1, the V gene TRBV6-5; 7 bases fit TRBD1. With 6 bases clipped from V and 3 bases from J, the junction kept 7 bases outside the gene matches. The V gene's germline CDR1 is MNHEY and CDR2 SVGAGI. The CDR3 sequence is 14 residues long. CDR3 nucleotide sequence: TGTGCCAGCAGCCTCAGGGGGTTAGACACTGAAGCTTTCTTT. This gives the protein CASSLRGLDTEAFF.

The chain carries TRBV6-5 and TRBJ1-2; a possible D gene is TRBD1 (6 bases). The CDR3 is 15 residues long. Trimming took off 6 bases at V and 0 bases at J, with 14 bases between the two ends. Per the germline V gene, CDR1 is MNHEY and CDR2 is SVGAGI. CDR3 DNA: TGTGCCAGCAGCGACTTGGGACATACTAACTATGGCTACACCTTC. Amino acid sequence: CASSDLGHTNYGYTF.

The chain joins TRBV29-1 to TRBJ2-3, with a weak D call TRBD1 (5 bases). V was clipped by 6 bases and J by 5 bases, with 15 bases between them. This CDR3 spans 13 amino acids. Germline V CDR1 and CDR2: SQVTM, ANQGSEA. The DNA of the CDR3 is TGCAGCGTAGGGGTCAGTGAGGAAGATACGCAGTATTTT. Amino acids: CSVGVSEEDTQYF.

The table lists this clone with a few counts. This sequence joins TRBV13 and TRBJ1-5, with D possibly TRBD1 on 6 matching bases. V dropped 2 bases and J dropped 6 bases, with 14 bases sitting between them. This CDR3 has 15 residues. Germline V gene sequence: CDR1 PRHDT, CDR2 FYEKMQ (reference sequence). The CDR3: CASSLKSGGGQPQHF. CDR3 bases: TGTGCCAGCAGCTTAAAATCTGGGGGCGGTCAGCCCCAGCATTTT.

This chain links TRBV7-9 with TRBJ1-2; D possibly corresponds to TRBD1 (6 bases). The CDR3 is 10 amino acids. Trimming removed 9 bases from V and 5 bases from J, with 7 bases in between. Germline CDR1 SEHNR, CDR2 FQNEAQ (reference sequence). DNA for the CDR3: TGTGCCAGTCAGGGGTATGGCTACACCTTC. Encoded protein: CASQGYGYTF.

This clone showed up just once. The rearrangement joins TRBV19 to TRBJ2-2; 12 positions agree with TRBD2. The germline CDR1 and CDR2 sequences are LNHDA and SQIVND (reference sequence). V lost 7 bases to trimming and J lost 0 bases; unmatched junction nucleotides: 12. The CDR3 sequence is 19 residues long. The CDR3 loop is CASTRGLAGMRPNTGELFF. In nucleotides, the CDR3 is TGTGCCAGTACCCGCGGACTAGCGGGAATGCGACCGAACACCGGGGAGCTGTTTTTT.

The chain links TRBV6-6 to TRBJ2-5; 8 bases are shared with TRBD2. J gave up 6 bases and V 5 bases, and 8 bases lay outside the gene matches. The CDR3 has 14 residues. Germline CDR1 and CDR2: MNHNY and SVGAGI (reference sequence). CDR3 amino acids: CASSQGGGPKTQYF. DNA of the CDR3: TGTGCCAGCAGTCAGGGCGGGGGGCCCAAGACCCAGTACTTC.

This chain joins TRBV6-2 or TRBV6-3 and TRBJ1-1; a possible D gene is TRBD1 (5 bases). Trimming stripped 4 bases from V and 0 bases from J, with 9 bases between. The CDR3 extends over 14 amino acids. CDR1 is MNHEY, CDR2 SVGEGT, per germline. The CDR3 coding sequence is TGTGCCAGCAGTTTCACAGGACTGAACACTGAAGCTTTCTTT. This codes for CASSFTGLNTEAFF.

This clone was seen more than once but under ten times. The chain recombines TRBV5-5 with TRBJ2-1, with D possibly matching TRBD2 (6 bases). The CDR3 has 12 residues. Trimming shortened V by 0 bases and J by 10 bases, and 8 bases separated the two germline ends. Germline V CDR1 and CDR2: SGHKS, YYEKEE (reference sequence). The chain's CDR3 is CASSLEAGEQFF. In DNA form, the CDR3 reads TGTGCCAGCAGCTTGGAGGCGGGGGAGCAGTTCTTC.

This rearrangement joins TRBV5-1 to TRBJ1-4, with TRBD1 matching 7 bases. Germline CDR1 SGHRS, CDR2 YFSETQ. The ends lost 0 bases at V and 1 base at J; junction bases unmatched: 6. This CDR3 region has 17 residues. In DNA form, the CDR3 reads TGCGCCAGCAGCTTGGCAAGTGGGACAGTAACTAATGAAAAACTGTTTTTT. Translated, it gives CASSLASGTVTNEKLFF.

The chain couples TRBV19 to TRBJ2-7; 10 positions match TRBD1. There are 15 residues in the CDR3. Germline V gene data show CDR1 as LNHDA and CDR2 as SQIVND (reference sequence). Trimming at V came to 8 bases and at J to 5 bases, leaving 12 bases not matched to a gene. DNA for the CDR3: TGTGCCAGTTCTCGCCGGGACAGGGGATTCGACGAGCAGTACTTC. Its protein is CASSRRDRGFDEQYF.

The rearrangement links TRBV18 to TRBJ2-3; 7 bases map to TRBD2. CDR3 length: 16 amino acids. The ends lost 5 bases at V and 3 bases at J; junction bases unmatched: 11. Germline CDR1 KGHSH, CDR2 LQKENI. For the CDR3, the DNA is TGTGCCAGCTCATTTCGGCGGGCTAGCGGAACAGATACGCAGTATTTT. It yields the protein CASSFRRASGTDTQYF.

The chain has TRBV5-6 and TRBJ1-6; TRBD1 might be the D (6 bases). The CDR3 is 16 amino acids. CDR1 is SGHDT and CDR2 is YYEEEE in the germline V gene. The germline V and J ends were trimmed by 4 bases and 7 bases, with 18 bases remaining between them. CDR3 protein: CASSNNARQGNSPLHF. The CDR3 coding sequence is TGTGCCAGCAGCAACAATGCGAGGCAGGGGAATTCACCCCTCCACTTT.

The V call is TRBV5-1, the J call TRBJ2-3, with 8 bases identical to TRBD2. Germline CDR1 SGHRS, CDR2 YFSETQ. This CDR3 region has 16 residues. V trimming: 0 bases; J trimming: 1 base; junction bases outside the gene matches: 4. Here the CDR3 DNA reads TGCGCCAGCAGCTTGGGTGTTAGCGGGGGCACAGATACGCAGTATTTT. It yields the protein CASSLGVSGGTDTQYF.

This chain connects TRBV5-1 to TRBJ2-2; D not resolved. The CDR3 loop spans 16 amino acids. With 4 bases removed from V and 1 base from J, the gap between germline ends came to 14 bases. Germline assignment: CDR1 SGHRS and CDR2 YFSETQ. CDR3 residues: CASSASTPVNTGELFF. CDR3 sequence (DNA): TGCGCCAGCAGCGCAAGTACGCCGGTGAACACCGGGGAGCTGTTTTTT.

The chain carries TRBV28 and TRBJ2-1, with 10 bases lining up with TRBD2. V gave up 6 bases and J gave up 2 bases; unmatched junction bases: 7. There are 16 residues in the CDR3. From germline, CDR1 is MDHEN and CDR2 SYDVKM. The CDR3 sequence is CASSQTSGPTYNEQFF. In DNA, the CDR3 is TGTGCCAGCAGCCAGACTAGCGGGCCAACCTACAATGAGCAGTTCTTC.

The V call is TRBV28, the J call TRBJ2-4; perhaps TRBD2 as D (6 bases). Looked up from germline, CDR1 is MDHEN and CDR2 is SYDVKM. Trimming pared 5 bases from V and 8 bases from J, leaving 13 bases between. The CDR3 spans 13 residues. As DNA, the CDR3 is TGTGCCAGCAGTAACCCGACTAGAGACATTCAGTACTTC. It translates to CASSNPTRDIQYF.

A single count supports this clone. V gene TRBV24-1 combines with J gene TRBJ1-4, with a weak D call TRBD1 (6 bases). The length of the CDR3 is 20 residues. Trimming removed 0 bases at V and 10 bases at J, with 29 bases between. In germline, CDR1 is KGHDR, CDR2 SFDVKD. CDR3 nucleotides: TGTGCCACCAGTGATTTGCTACGATGTATCCATGTGGGGGCCCTGGGAAAACTGTTTTTT. Translated, it gives CATSDLLRCIHVGALGKLFF.

V is TRBV12-5 and J is TRBJ1-1, with unresolved D. Germline V CDR1 and CDR2: LGHNT, FRNRAP. There are 13 residues in the CDR3. V lost 4 bases and J 0 bases, leaving 6 bases between the germline ends. CDR3 nucleotides: TGTGCTAGTGGTTCACAGATGAACACTGAAGCTTTCTTT. Translation gives CASGSQMNTEAFF.